This T cell receptor (beta chain) is from a study of T cells in Graves' hyperthyroidism and ophthalmopathy (dated by TCRdb to about 2019). For the wider study: Peripheral blood was collected at initial diagnosis, before any treatment. To identify distinguishing TCR V-J signatures, a discovery cohort of about 100 patients was used, comprising roughly 45 with Graves' ophthalmopathy and approximately 58 with stable Graves' hyperthyroidism. Prospective prediction of ophthalmopathy was tested in an independent validation cohort of fewer than 20 hyperthyroidism patients and some 17 patients who later progressed to ophthalmopathy. The roughly 100 discovery patients were divided at random into training and test sets in a 7:3 ratio. In six Graves' hyperthyroidism patients, the study also compared T-cell repertoires from thyroid tissue with T-cell repertoires from blood. After blood sampling, hyperthyroidism patients were treated with methimazole at a starting dose of 30 mg daily, and ophthalmopathy patients were treated with high-dose intravenous methylprednisolone. The paper reports TCR Vbeta CDR3 sequencing of about 140 peripheral blood samples: under 45 ophthalmopathy, roughly 74 hyperthyroidism and some 17 progressor patients. Overall study results and their limits: Most expanded thyroid clonotypes (frequency above 0.001) were also found in blood, which suggests that blood repertoires may mirror thyroid immune responses. During validation, the model predicted progression to ophthalmopathy a median of roughly six months ahead of onset, with roughly 65% sensitivity and 72.22% specificity. Sample size was not statistically predetermined, and investigators were not blinded to group allocation. In cross-validation, a model built on a 13 V-J signature told ophthalmopathy apart from stable hyperthyroidism with 85% to 90% sensitivity and around 81% specificity, and in testing the same model reached 80%/75%.

Graves' hyperthyroidism was defined as stable when no progression to ophthalmopathy occurred over 18 months of follow-up. Hyperthyroidism patients were newly diagnosed, had a disease duration of under 2 months, and were aged 18 to 65 years. The study excluded patients with uncontrolled infections, other autoimmune diseases, pregnancy or lactation. Diagnoses were based on clinical symptoms, serum thyroxine and TRAb, thyroid ultrasound and orbital computed tomography. Ficoll-Paque density gradient centrifugation was used to isolate PBMCs from 8.5 to 10 ml of fresh peripheral blood. Trizol reagent was used to extract total RNA, and RNA quality was then checked on an Agilent 2100 Bioanalyzer. The TCR beta CDR3 regions were amplified from the RNA transcripts. For the first round of RT-PCR on the TCR CDR3, the HTBI primer set was used together with the Qiagen OneStep RT-PCR kit. Libraries were constructed in a second round of multiplex PCR, after which size selection and purification were carried out. Libraries were sequenced paired-end with 100 bp reads on an Illumina HiSeq2000. Processing in the source paper ran as follows. SOAPnuke was used to process the raw data, with reads discarded if the reads contained adapters or uncalled bases, had a mean Phred below 15, or lacked an exact constant-primer or identifier match. High-quality paired reads were merged using COPE v1.2.5, and each unique nucleotide sequence was defined as a clonotype. Clonotypes were aligned to IMGT TRBV, TRBD and TRBJ reference segments using MiTCR v1.1. Analysis was restricted to V-J combinations with a frequency above 0.0001, which covered roughly 99% of repertoires. A TCS score was defined as the ratio between F50 (clonal expansion) and ExV (chaos), using BLOSUM62-based TCRdist between CDR3 peptides within each V-J. Welch's t-statistics and random forest reduced around 510 V-J features to 10 to 15, which were used in a naive Bayes classifier (R e1071). The raw public reads went through TCRdb reprocessing: fastp at Q25, MiXCR clone calling, in-frame beta chains kept. Here each entry gathers all rows of one CDR3 protein and keeps the most common genes and DNA. TCRdb, not the original authors, processed these V and J calls. The sample records about 560,000 distinct CDR3 sequences, about a sixth of which are singletons. Of the sample, around 19% is held by the ten largest clones.

This clonotype was recorded at least ten times. This receptor's antigen is unknown. No clone much larger than this one lies a single base away; base qualities are absent. The receptor was derived from a woman younger than 35 with Graves' hyperthyroidism. The sequencing input was blood.

The nucleotides read TGCGCCAGCAGCTGGTCTGGGGGGAACACTGAAGCTTTCTTT. It specifies CASSWSGGNTEAFF. Rearrangement joined TRBV5-1 to TRBJ1-1, and possibly TRBD1, on 5 matching bases. V gives up 3 bases and J gives up 1 base, and the segment between their germline ends measures 10 bases. Including cysteine and phenylalanine, the CDR3 has 14 amino acids. Just the 42-base CDR3 DNA is kept, in frame starting at base 1. The germline V gene provides CDR1 SGHRS and CDR2 YFSETQ. The reference TRBV5-1 and TRBJ1-1 proteins fill in what lies around the CDR3, so the full variable domain reads KAGVTQTPRYLIKTRGQQVTLSCSPISGHRSVSWYQQTPGQGLQFLFEYFSETQRNKGNFPGRFSGRQFSNSRSEMNVSTLELGDSALYLCASSWSGGNTEAFFGQGTRLTVV.